This TCR beta chain was retrieved from a study of CD8+CD57+ T cells in acquired aplastic anemia. TCR beta VDJ and CDR3 profiling used genomic DNA as template. TCRdb passed the reads through MiXCR, listing each CDR3 protein once. The table has about 180,000 distinct CDR3 sequences, around 50% seen once. Previously, flow cytometry had revealed CD8+CD57+ cell expansion in the patients chosen for sequencing. The sequencing input was sorted CD4+, CD8+, or CD8+CD57+ T cells (not recorded which) from PBMCs. This receptor was obtained from a human donor with aplastic anemia.

The CDR3, as DNA: TGCGCCAGCAGCCCCCGGACAGGGACCGAGCAGTACTTC. Amino acid sequence: CASSPRTGTEQYF. V gene TRBV5-1 combines with J gene TRBJ2-7; 8 nucleotides align to TRBD1. The trim removed 4 bases at V and 6 bases at J, leaving 6 bases unmatched. The CDR3 is 13 amino acids. Looked up from germline, CDR1 is SGHRS and CDR2 is YFSETQ.